These 27 T cell receptor beta chains came from one sample sequenced in a study of blood T cell repertoires in COVID-19. Measured with immunoSEQ multiplex PCR; TCRdb has only the in-frame clones, and not every one. The sample shows 250,000 to 300,000 clones, 82% of them seen only once. Sequencing input: peripheral blood. All receptors derive from a woman younger than 30 with acute or convalescent COVID-19.

The chain is built from TRBV2 and TRBJ1-6; TRBD1 is a possible D gene (5 bases). This CDR3 is 16 amino acids long. Trimming took off 0 bases at V and 7 bases at J, with 13 bases between the two ends. Germline CDR1 reads SNHLY; CDR2 reads FYNNEI. The CDR3 loop is CASSEALEGRNSPLHF. The CDR3 nucleotides are TGTGCCAGCAGTGAAGCGCTTGAGGGGAGGAATTCACCCCTCCACTTT.

Turning to this clone: Additional DNA sequences in this sample encode the identical CDR3. The chain has TRBV7-2 and TRBJ2-1; 7 positions match TRBD1. With V trimmed by 5 bases and J by 4 bases, 5 bases remained unmatched. This CDR3 is built from 14 residues. Germline V gene data show CDR1 as SGHTA and CDR2 as FQGNSA. The CDR3 nucleotides read TGTGCCAGCAGCCGGGACAGTTCATACAATGAGCAGTTCTTC. Amino acids: CASSRDSSYNEQFF.

The CDR3 protein is CASSDGFPVETQYF. The DNA for the CDR3 is TGCGCCAGCAGTGACGGGTTCCCGGTAGAGACCCAGTACTTC. The chain links TRBV10-2 to TRBJ2-5; D not resolved. Germline CDR1 WSHSY, CDR2 SAAADI. CDR3 length: 14 residues. Between the trimmed V and J ends, which lost 3 bases and 4 bases, there was a span of 12 bases.

The chain recombines TRBV7-4 with TRBJ2-5; 13 bases are a match to TRBD2. Germline CDR1 reads SGHVT; CDR2 reads SQSDAQ. This CDR3 has 16 amino acids. The V segment lost 5 bases and the J segment 3 bases; nucleotides outside the gene matches: 6. The CDR3 DNA follows: TGTGCCAGCAGCGCCCCCGGGACTAGCGGGGAAGAGACCCAGTACTTC. Protein product: CASSAPGTSGEETQYF.

The chain has TRBV9 and TRBJ2-2, with 7 bases fitting TRBD2. Germline V lookup: CDR1 SGDLS, CDR2 YYNGEE. This CDR3 is 20 amino acids long. The J segment lost 6 bases and the V segment lost 4 bases, leaving 24 bases of the junction unmatched. Written as DNA, the CDR3 is TGTGCCAGCAGCCCCCCTCCAGGACAACGGGAGGTCTTAACACCCGGGGAGCTGTTTTTT. Translated, it gives CASSPPPGQREVLTPGELFF.

This rearrangement joins TRBV7-8 to TRBJ2-7; TRBD1 agrees at 8 bases. V was clipped by 5 bases and J by 0 bases; unmatched bases: 18. From germline, CDR1 is SGHVS and CDR2 FQNEAQ. This CDR3 has 19 residues. CDR3 sequence reads: CASSPAWSRGPGDSYEQYF. Here the CDR3 DNA reads TGTGCCAGCAGCCCAGCGTGGTCCAGGGGGCCCGGGGACTCCTACGAGCAGTACTTC.

V is TRBV7-8 and J is TRBJ1-6; 8 nucleotides match TRBD1. Per germline, CDR1 SGHVS and CDR2 FQNEAQ. CDR3 size: 15 residues. J gave up 9 bases and V 5 bases, and 9 bases lay outside the gene matches. CDR3 sequence: CASSARQGMSSPLHF. In nucleotides, the CDR3 is TGTGCCAGCAGCGCCAGACAGGGGATGAGTTCACCCCTCCACTTT.

J is TRBJ2-7 and V is TRBV19; TRBD2 is a possible D gene (5 bases). The germline V gene has CDR1 LNHDA and CDR2 SQIVND (reference sequence). Between the trimmed V and J ends, which lost 8 bases and 3 bases, there was a span of 8 bases. The CDR3 totals 11 residues. CDR3 sequence reads: CASGRNYEQYF. CDR3 in DNA: TGTGCCAGTGGGAGAAACTACGAGCAGTACTTC.

With respect to this clone: The sample has other DNA sequences that encode this CDR3 too. The rearrangement joins TRBV7-2 to TRBJ2-7, with 14 bases matching TRBD2. CDR1 SGHTA and CDR2 FQGNSA come from the germline V gene. V trimming: 1 base; J trimming: 3 bases; junction bases outside the gene matches: 2. CDR3 length: 16 amino acids. The CDR3 here is CASSLGGTSGSYEQYF. As DNA, the CDR3 is TGTGCCAGCAGCTTAGGGGGGACTAGCGGGAGCTACGAGCAGTACTTC.

The chain is built from TRBV7-2 and TRBJ2-7, with 12 bases matching TRBD2. The junction had 0 bases not matched to a gene; V was cut back by 1 base and J by 2 bases. The germline CDR1 and CDR2 sequences are SGHTA and FQGNSA. The CDR3 runs to 15 residues. The CDR3 region is CASSLGTSGTYEQYF. The CDR3 DNA reads as TGTGCCAGCAGCTTAGGGACTAGCGGGACCTACGAGCAGTACTTC.

The rearrangement joins TRBV18 to TRBJ2-5; the match to TRBD1 covers 8 bases. CDR1 KGHSH and CDR2 LQKENI come from the germline V gene. The V and J ends lost 3 bases and 5 bases, in that order; junction bases with no gene match: 5. This CDR3 comprises 14 residues. Here the CDR3 DNA reads TGTGCCAGCTCACCGACGCAGGGGGCGGAGACCCAGTACTTC. Encoded protein: CASSPTQGAETQYF.

The J gene is TRBJ2-5, the V gene TRBV28; TRBD1 might be the D (5 bases). V was cut by 3 bases and J by 1 base, with 9 bases left in between. CDR1 and CDR2 from the germline V gene are MDHEN and SYDVKM. The CDR3 spans 14 residues. CDR3 sequence: CASSFGTGQETQYF. The CDR3 DNA sequence: TGTGCCAGCAGTTTCGGCACAGGCCAAGAGACCCAGTACTTC.

V usage is TRBV15 and J usage is TRBJ2-7, with 11 bases aligning to TRBD1. Unmatched junction bases numbered 3, after V lost 1 base and J lost 4 bases. The CDR3 is 15 amino acids. Germline V gives CDR1 LNHNV, CDR2 YYDKDF (reference sequence). CDR3 region: CATSRVGQGEYEQYF. CDR3 nucleotides: TGTGCCACCAGCAGAGTGGGACAGGGGGAGTACGAGCAGTACTTC.

The genes are TRBV6-1 and TRBJ1-1; 9 positions match TRBD1. The germline V gene encodes CDR1 MNHNS and CDR2 SASEGT. The CDR3 runs to 16 residues. V shed 2 bases, J shed 3 bases, and the junction held 7 bases outside the gene matches. The CDR3 DNA sequence: TGTGCCAGCAGTGAAACCACAGGGGGCGGACACACTGAAGCTTTCTTT. Its translation is CASSETTGGGHTEAFF.

The chain uses TRBV9 and TRBJ1-5; 11 nucleotides align to TRBD1. Germline V lookup: CDR1 SGDLS, CDR2 YYNGEE. J lost 6 bases, V lost 3 bases, and 2 bases had no gene match. The CDR3 extends over 14 amino acids. CDR3 residues: CASSGGTGGQPQHF. In DNA form, the CDR3 reads TGTGCCAGCAGCGGCGGGACAGGGGGTCAGCCCCAGCATTTT.

This clone appeared a single time. The rearrangement links TRBV19 to TRBJ1-1; 7 nucleotides agree with TRBD1. Germline V CDR1 and CDR2: LNHDA, SQIVND (reference sequence). V lost 3 bases to trimming and J lost 3 bases; unmatched junction nucleotides: 7. CDR3 length: 15 residues. The CDR3 sequence is CASSIRGQRYTEAFF. Written as DNA, the CDR3 is TGTGCCAGTAGTATCAGGGGACAGAGGTACACTGAAGCTTTCTTT. The whole variable domain, filled in from reference TRBV19 and TRBJ1-1, reads DGGITQSPKYLFRKEGQNVTLSCEQNLNHDAMYWYRQDPGQGLRLIYYSQIVNDFQKGDIAEGYSVSREKKESFPLTVTSAQKNPTAFYLCASSIRGQRYTEAFFGQGTRLTVV.

This clone was seen just once. V gene TRBV27 combines with J gene TRBJ2-3, with D unresolved. The V and J ends lost 7 bases and 1 base respectively, with 15 bases between them. From germline, CDR1 is MNHEY and CDR2 SMNVEV (reference sequence). The CDR3 extends over 15 amino acids. The CDR3 DNA sequence: TGTGCCAGCACAATACTTCCCCTAGGCACAGATACGCAGTATTTT. Amino acids: CASTILPLGTDTQYF.

The chain links TRBV15 to TRBJ2-1, with 9 bases that match TRBD2. With 1 base clipped from V and 4 bases from J, the junction kept 5 bases outside the gene matches. The germline V gene has CDR1 LNHNV and CDR2 YYDKDF (reference sequence). There are 16 residues in the CDR3. CDR3 DNA: TGTGCCACCAGCAGAGGCGTGACTAGCGGTTACAATGAGCAGTTCTTC. It is translated as CATSRGVTSGYNEQFF. The full variable domain, in which reference TRBV15 and TRBJ2-1 provide the parts outside the CDR3, is DAMVIQNPRYQVTQFGKPVTLSCSQTLNHNVMYWYQQKSSQAPKLLFHYYDKDFNNEADTPDNFQSRRPNTSFCFLDIRSPGLGDTAMYLCATSRGVTSGYNEQFFGPGTRLTVL.

In its sample, this clone was seen once. V is TRBV2 and J is TRBJ2-6; the D is unclear. Germline V gene sequence: CDR1 SNHLY, CDR2 FYNNEI. V was clipped by 8 bases and J by 3 bases, with 14 bases between them. The CDR3 extends over 15 amino acids. The CDR3 is CASGPRRVGANVLTF. The CDR3 coding sequence is TGTGCCAGCGGCCCCCGCCGGGTTGGGGCCAACGTCCTGACTTTC.

The chain recombines TRBV6-1 with TRBJ2-1; TRBD1 is a possible D gene (6 bases). With 3 bases removed from V and 4 bases from J, the gap between germline ends came to 19 bases. Looked up from germline, CDR1 is MNHNS and CDR2 is SASEGT. The CDR3 extends over 17 amino acids. The CDR3 DNA reads as TGTGCCAGCAGTGAGAAGCGCGGGCAGGGGCCATACAATGAGCAGTTCTTC. It encodes CASSEKRGQGPYNEQFF.

This chain links TRBV28 with TRBJ1-2; D is possibly TRBD1 (6 bases). CDR1 is MDHEN, CDR2 SYDVKM, per germline. The CDR3 contains 16 residues. Trimming shortened V by 6 bases and J by 5 bases, and 22 bases separated the two germline ends. Here the CDR3 reads CASSREVGGRGYGYTF. DNA of the CDR3: TGTGCCAGCAGCCGGGAGGTGGGGGGGCGCGGTTATGGCTACACCTTC.

The DNA for the CDR3 is TGTGCCAGCAGCCGAACCGAGGTCGCGGCGGAGACCCAGTACTTC. Translating gives CASSRTEVAAETQYF. This chain links TRBV4-2 with TRBJ2-5; D remains ambiguous. Germline V lookup: CDR1 LGHNA, CDR2 YNFKEQ. V was pared by 4 bases and J by 5 bases, with 17 bases between. The CDR3 length is 15 residues.

The table lists this clone with a few counts. V usage is TRBV6-5 and J usage is TRBJ1-2, with 7 bases aligning to TRBD1. The CDR3 runs 13 residues. V was pared by 6 bases and J by 3 bases, with 4 bases of the junction left unmatched. The germline gives CDR1 MNHEY, CDR2 SVGAGI. The CDR3 DNA reads TGTGCCAGCAGGACAGGGTTGGACTATGGCTACACCTTC. It encodes CASRTGLDYGYTF.

CDR3 nucleotides: TGTGCCAGCAGCTTAGGTATACCGGGACAGAGAAACACCATATATTTT. Amino acids: CASSLGIPGQRNTIYF. The chain recombines TRBV11-3 with TRBJ1-3, with 7 bases matching TRBD1. CDR1 SGHNT and CDR2 YENEEA come from the germline V gene. V lost 1 base, J lost 5 bases, and 8 bases stayed unmatched. The CDR3 runs to 16 residues. Looking up the rest from reference TRBV11-3 and TRBJ1-3 gives the full variable domain: EAGVVQSPRYKIIEKKQPVAFWCNPISGHNTLYWYLQNLGQGPELLIRYENEEAVDDSQLPKDRFSAERLKGVDSTLKIQPAELGDSAVYLCASSLGIPGQRNTIYFGEGSWLTVV.

The rearrangement joins TRBV29-1 to TRBJ2-1; 10 bases fit TRBD1. This CDR3 is 14 amino acids long. The J segment lost 2 bases and the V segment lost 7 bases, leaving 5 bases of the junction unmatched. Per germline, CDR1 SQVTM and CDR2 ANQGSEA. The CDR3 DNA follows: TGCAGCGCCCTGACAGGGGGCCCCTACAATGAGCAGTTCTTC. It yields the protein CSALTGGPYNEQFF.

The chain couples TRBV18 to TRBJ2-7, with D possibly TRBD2 on 5 matching bases. Trimming stripped 1 base from V and 3 bases from J, with 13 bases between. This CDR3 contains 15 residues. Looked up from germline, CDR1 is KGHSH and CDR2 is LQKENI. For the CDR3, the DNA is TGTGCCAGCTCACCACAATCGGGAATAATCTACGAGCAGTACTTC. It codes for CASSPQSGIIYEQYF.

V gene TRBV15 combines with J gene TRBJ1-2; D not resolved. The germline gives CDR1 LNHNV, CDR2 YYDKDF (reference sequence). The germline V and J ends were trimmed by 0 bases and 1 base, with 9 bases remaining between them. CDR3 size: 15 residues. Written as DNA, the CDR3 is TGTGCCACCAGCAGAGATCTTACAGATAACTATGGCTACACCTTC. Amino acids: CATSRDLTDNYGYTF.